This T cell receptor (beta chain) is drawn from a study of T cell responses to AZD1222 COVID-19 vaccine. Method: immunoSEQ multiplex PCR; TCRdb's copy keeps in-frame clones and lacks some. The data hold around 83,000 clones, with 70% to 90% observed a single time. Unmatched junction bases numbered 13, after V lost 5 bases and J lost 4 bases. Germline values: CDR1 MNHEY, CDR2 SVGEGT. This CDR3 is 16 amino acids long. Worth noting for this clone: What it binds is not known.

Study results and caveats: Across the whole spike, CD4 TCRs peaked at regions 160-218 and 743-854.

This chain joins TRBV6-2 or TRBV6-3 and TRBJ1-1, with 7 bases aligning to TRBD1. This receptor was taken from an adult in good health. The source material was peripheral blood, sampled on day 0 of AZD1222 vaccination. The CDR3 DNA is TGTGCCAGCAGTCTTACCCCGACAGGGTACGGCACTGAAGCTTTCTTT. Translated, it gives CASSLTPTGYGTEAFF.